The entry that follows covers one TCR beta chain sequence. The source of the sample is a study of blood T cell repertoires in COVID-19. The CDR3 covers 12 residues. The germline V gene has CDR1 LGHNT and CDR2 FRNRAP. The V end was cut by 6 bases, the J end by 5 bases, with 10 bases between. The protocol was immunoSEQ multiplex PCR, while the TCRdb copy is restricted to in-frame clones and leaves out a portion. The sample records approximately 260,000 clones, about nine tenths being singletons. The sequencing input was peripheral blood. This TCR was recovered from a man between 60 and 75 years old who had recovered from COVID-19. The J gene is TRBJ1-1, the V gene TRBV12-5; no clear D. The DNA of the CDR3 is TGTGCTAGTGGAGGAGGTTGGACTGAAGCTTTCTTT. It codes for CASGGGWTEAFF.